The 14 T cell receptor beta chains reported below all come from one sample, sequenced in a study of shared clonotypes between healthy human individuals. The data were produced by immunoSEQ multiplex PCR, yet TCRdb's version contains in-frame clones alone and is incomplete. The sample includes about 640,000 clones, 55% to 75% of them seen just once. The sequenced sample was memory CD4+ T cells sorted from blood. Noted subset: CD45RA-negative fraction. The origin of the receptors is a woman in her 30s in good health.

The chain employs TRBV27 and TRBJ1-2; D ambiguous. The ends were cut back, 0 bases at V and 4 bases at J, with 6 bases in the middle. The CDR3 contains 13 residues. The germline gives CDR1 MNHEY, CDR2 SMNVEV (reference sequence). In DNA, the CDR3 is TGTGCCAGCAGTTTATCGACGAGCTATGGCTACACCTTC. Translating gives CASSLSTSYGYTF.

The chain recombines TRBV6-5 with TRBJ1-1; the D gene is possibly TRBD1 (5 bases). From germline, CDR1 is MNHEY and CDR2 SVGAGI. The CDR3 runs 14 residues. Trimming cost V 2 bases and J 8 bases, with 15 bases left between them. CDR3 in amino acids: CASSYGVGLPEAFF. The DNA of the CDR3 is TGTGCCAGCAGTTACGGCGTGGGGCTTCCAGAAGCTTTCTTT.

Concerning this clone: It may be a read error: a sequence one base away is much more abundant. This same CDR3 is encoded by further DNA sequences in the sample. The chain uses TRBV6-4 and TRBJ2-2; D gene uncertain. This CDR3 comprises 13 residues. V shed 4 bases and J shed 2 bases, with 5 bases lying between them. CDR1 is MRHNA, CDR2 SNTAGT, per germline. The CDR3 spells CASSAQNTGELFF. The CDR3 DNA reads TGTGCCAGCAGTGCGCAAAACACCGGGGAGCTGTTTTTT.

The chain combines TRBV28 with TRBJ1-5; D remains unclear. This CDR3 is 14 amino acids long. CDR1 is MDHEN, CDR2 SYDVKM, per germline. Trimming pared 7 bases from V and 4 bases from J, leaving 14 bases between. In DNA form, the CDR3 reads TGTGCCAGCACCCCCGGACGCCTAAATCAGCCCCAGCATTTT. Translating it yields CASTPGRLNQPQHF.

This clone came up a few times. The J gene is TRBJ2-2, the V gene TRBV5-1; D is perhaps TRBD2 (6 bases). Between the trimmed V and J ends, which lost 1 base and 3 bases, there was a span of 10 bases. CDR1 is SGHRS, CDR2 YFSETQ, per germline. The CDR3 is made up of 15 amino acids. CDR3 in DNA: TGCGCCAGCAGCTTGATGAGGGAGGACACCGGGGAGCTGTTTTTT. Encoded protein: CASSLMREDTGELFF.

A remark on this clone: This sample also contains other DNA sequences that code for the same CDR3. V gene TRBV7-8 combines with J gene TRBJ2-5; D is uncertain. Germline CDR1 SGHVS, CDR2 FQNEAQ. The CDR3 is 13 amino acids. Trimming left V 5 bases short and J 2 bases short, with 9 bases between. In DNA, the CDR3 is TGTGCCAGCAGCCTTGGAACTCAAGAGACCCAGTACTTC. Translation: CASSLGTQETQYF.

The chain joins TRBV7-2 to TRBJ2-1; 7 positions agree with TRBD2. Germline-derived CDR1 and CDR2 are SGHTA and FQGNSA. CDR3 length equals 14 residues. V lost 7 bases and J lost 5; bases outside the gene matches: 8. CDR3 nucleotides: TGTGCCAGCACGGGGGGACTATCGAACAATGAGCAGTTCTTC. Protein: CASTGGLSNNEQFF.

About this clone: It may be a read error: a sequence one base away is much more abundant. V is TRBV25-1 and J is TRBJ1-5; D gene uncertain. The V and J ends lost 5 bases and 5 bases respectively, with 7 bases between them. The CDR3 length is 12 residues. Germline V lookup: CDR1 MGHDK, CDR2 SYGVNS. The CDR3 DNA sequence: TGTGCCAGCAGTTTCGGGGATCAGCCCCAGCATTTT. It translates to CASSFGDQPQHF.

The V gene is TRBV18, the J gene TRBJ1-1, with TRBD1 matching 10 bases. The germline gives CDR1 KGHSH, CDR2 LQKENI. V shed 2 bases and J 0 bases; nucleotides not matched to a gene: 12. The CDR3 spans 19 residues. CDR3 amino acids: CASSPFSGTGVGLNTEAFF. The DNA of the CDR3 is TGTGCCAGCTCACCATTCTCCGGGACAGGGGTCGGACTGAACACTGAAGCTTTCTTT.

The chain combines TRBV4-1 with TRBJ2-7; a weak D match, TRBD2 (5 bases). V shed 2 bases and J shed 2 bases, with 13 bases lying between them. This CDR3 has 15 amino acids. CDR1 and CDR2 (germline): MGHRA, YSYEKL. The CDR3 spells CASSQLFSETYEQYF. CDR3 coding DNA: TGCGCCAGCAGCCAACTATTTAGCGAAACCTACGAGCAGTACTTC.

The rearrangement joins TRBV15 to TRBJ2-7, with 9 bases identical to TRBD1. J was trimmed by 2 bases and V by 1 base; bases with no gene match: 0. Germline loops: CDR1 LNHNV, CDR2 YYDKDF (reference sequence). The CDR3 runs to 14 residues. The CDR3 loop is CATSRGQGAYEQYF. In DNA, the CDR3 is TGTGCCACCAGCAGAGGACAGGGGGCCTACGAGCAGTACTTC.

The V gene is TRBV2, the J gene TRBJ2-1, with TRBD2 matching 15 bases. In germline, CDR1 is SNHLY, CDR2 FYNNEI. Trimming cost V 4 bases and J 13 bases; bases outside gene matches: 2. CDR3 length: 13 residues. CDR3 nucleotides: TGTGCCAGCAGTGGGACTAGCGGGAGGGATCAGTTCTTC. Amino acids: CASSGTSGRDQFF.

The chain recombines TRBV7-7 with TRBJ1-1; no firm D call. CDR3 size: 13 residues. Per germline, CDR1 SSHAT and CDR2 FNYEAQ (reference sequence). Trimming removed 5 bases from V and 1 base from J, with 8 bases in between. CDR3 in DNA: TGTGCCAGCAGCATAGGAGCGAACACTGAAGCTTTCTTT. This codes for CASSIGANTEAFF.

The chain has TRBV7-9 and TRBJ2-7; TRBD1 or TRBD2 may be the D gene (9 bases each). The CDR3 totals 19 residues. Trimming pared 5 bases from V and 2 bases from J, leaving 28 bases between. Germline CDR1 and CDR2: SEHNR and FQNEAQ (reference sequence). CDR3: CASSPKGTGHLAGTYEQYF. CDR3 DNA sequence: TGTGCCAGCAGCCCTAAGGGGACAGGGCACCTAGCGGGGACCTACGAGCAGTACTTC.